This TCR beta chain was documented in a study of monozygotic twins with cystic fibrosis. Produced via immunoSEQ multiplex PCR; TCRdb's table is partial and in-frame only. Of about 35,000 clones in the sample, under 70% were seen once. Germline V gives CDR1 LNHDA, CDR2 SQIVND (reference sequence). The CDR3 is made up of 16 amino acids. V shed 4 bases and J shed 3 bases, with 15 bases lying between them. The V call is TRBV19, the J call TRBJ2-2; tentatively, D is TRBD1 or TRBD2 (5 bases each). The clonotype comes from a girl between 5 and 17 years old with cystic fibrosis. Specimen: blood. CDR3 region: CASSKYPGTDTGELFF. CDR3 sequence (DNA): TGTGCCAGTAGTAAGTACCCCGGGACGGACACCGGGGAGCTGTTTTTT.